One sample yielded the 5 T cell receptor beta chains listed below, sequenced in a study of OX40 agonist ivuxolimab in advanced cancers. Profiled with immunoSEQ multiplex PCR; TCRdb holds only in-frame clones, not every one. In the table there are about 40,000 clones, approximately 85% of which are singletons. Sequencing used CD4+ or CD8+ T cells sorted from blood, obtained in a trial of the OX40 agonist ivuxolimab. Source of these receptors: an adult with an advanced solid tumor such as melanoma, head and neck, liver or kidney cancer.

DNA of the CDR3: TGTGCCTGGAGTGTACCGGGATGGGGGGCCGGAGGCAATCAGCCCCAGCATTTT. Translation gives CAWSVPGWGAGGNQPQHF. The gene calls are TRBV30 and TRBJ1-5; the D gene is possibly TRBD1 (6 bases). This CDR3 contains 18 residues. Germline V gives CDR1 GTSNPN, CDR2 SVGIG (reference sequence). Trimming stripped 0 bases from V and 2 bases from J, with 20 bases between.

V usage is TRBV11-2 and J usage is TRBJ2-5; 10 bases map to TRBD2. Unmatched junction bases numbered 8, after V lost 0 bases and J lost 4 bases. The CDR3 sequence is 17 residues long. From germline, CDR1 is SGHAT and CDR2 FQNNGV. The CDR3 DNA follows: TGTGCCAGCAGCTTAGATCCTAGCGGGAGTTTGTCAGAGACCCAGTACTTC. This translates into CASSLDPSGSLSETQYF.

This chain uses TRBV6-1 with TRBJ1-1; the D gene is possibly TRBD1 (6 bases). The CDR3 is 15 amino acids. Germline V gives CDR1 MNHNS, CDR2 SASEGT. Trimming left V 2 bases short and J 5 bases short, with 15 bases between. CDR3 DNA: TGTGCCAGCAGTGAAACACGGGGGGCAGGAACTGAAGCTTTCTTT. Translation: CASSETRGAGTEAFF.

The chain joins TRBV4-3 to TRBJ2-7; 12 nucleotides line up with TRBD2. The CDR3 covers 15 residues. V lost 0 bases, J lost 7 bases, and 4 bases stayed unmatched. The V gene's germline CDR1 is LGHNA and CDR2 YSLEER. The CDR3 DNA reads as TGCGCCAGCAGCCAAGAGACTAGCGGGAGTGATGAGCAGTACTTC. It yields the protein CASSQETSGSDEQYF.

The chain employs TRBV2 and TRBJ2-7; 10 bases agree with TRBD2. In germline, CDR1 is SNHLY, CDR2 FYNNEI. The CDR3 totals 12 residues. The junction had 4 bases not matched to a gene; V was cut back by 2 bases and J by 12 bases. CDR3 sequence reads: CASSELAGEPYF. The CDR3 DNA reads TGTGCCAGCAGTGAACTAGCGGGAGAACCGTACTTC.